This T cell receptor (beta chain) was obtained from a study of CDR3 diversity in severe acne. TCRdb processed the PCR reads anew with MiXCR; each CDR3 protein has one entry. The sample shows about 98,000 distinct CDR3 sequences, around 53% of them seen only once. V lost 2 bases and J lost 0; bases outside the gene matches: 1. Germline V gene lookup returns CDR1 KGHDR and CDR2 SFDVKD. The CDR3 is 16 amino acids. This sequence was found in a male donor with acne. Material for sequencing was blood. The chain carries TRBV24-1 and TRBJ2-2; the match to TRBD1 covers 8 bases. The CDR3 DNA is TGTGCCACCAGTGATTGGACAGGGACGAACACCGGGGAGCTGTTTTTT. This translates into CATSDWTGTNTGELFF.